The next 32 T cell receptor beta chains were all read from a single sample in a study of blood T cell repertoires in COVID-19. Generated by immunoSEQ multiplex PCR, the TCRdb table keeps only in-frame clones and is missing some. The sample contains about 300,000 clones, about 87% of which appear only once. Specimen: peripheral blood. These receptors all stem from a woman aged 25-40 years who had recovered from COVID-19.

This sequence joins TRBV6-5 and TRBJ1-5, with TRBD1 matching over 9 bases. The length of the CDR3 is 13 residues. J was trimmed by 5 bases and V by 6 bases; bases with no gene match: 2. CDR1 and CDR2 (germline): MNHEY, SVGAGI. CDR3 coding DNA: TGTGCCAGCAGACGGGACAGGGATCAGCCCCAGCATTTT. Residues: CASRRDRDQPQHF.

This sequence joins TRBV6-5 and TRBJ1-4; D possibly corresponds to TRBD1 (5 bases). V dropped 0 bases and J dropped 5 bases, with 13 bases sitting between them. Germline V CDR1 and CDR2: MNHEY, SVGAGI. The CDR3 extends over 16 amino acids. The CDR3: CASSYSRDHLNEKLFF. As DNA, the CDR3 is TGTGCCAGCAGTTACTCGCGGGACCATCTAAATGAAAAACTGTTTTTT.

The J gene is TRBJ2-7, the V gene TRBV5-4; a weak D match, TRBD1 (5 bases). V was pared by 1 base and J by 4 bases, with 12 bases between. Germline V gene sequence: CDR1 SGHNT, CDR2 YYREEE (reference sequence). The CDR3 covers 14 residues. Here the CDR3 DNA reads TGTGCCAGCAGCTTGAGGGGCAGCGCGTACGAGCAGTACTTC. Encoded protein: CASSLRGSAYEQYF. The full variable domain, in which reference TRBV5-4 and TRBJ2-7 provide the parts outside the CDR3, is ETGVTQSPTHLIKTRGQQVTLRCSSQSGHNTVSWYQQALGQGPQFIFQYYREEENGRGNFPPRFSGLQFPNYSSELNVNALELDDSALYLCASSLRGSAYEQYFGPGTRLTVT.

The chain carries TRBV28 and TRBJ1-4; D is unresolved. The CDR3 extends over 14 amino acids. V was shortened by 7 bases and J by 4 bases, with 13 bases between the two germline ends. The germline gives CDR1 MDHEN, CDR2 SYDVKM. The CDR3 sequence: CASTTNLYNEKLFF. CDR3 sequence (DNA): TGTGCCAGCACCACTAATTTGTATAATGAAAAACTGTTTTTT. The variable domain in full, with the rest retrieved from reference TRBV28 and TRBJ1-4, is DVKVTQSSRYLVKRTGEKVFLECVQDMDHENMFWYRQDPGLGLRLIYFSYDVKMKEKGDIPEGYSVSREKKERFSLILESASTNQTSMYLCASTTNLYNEKLFFGSGTQLSVL.

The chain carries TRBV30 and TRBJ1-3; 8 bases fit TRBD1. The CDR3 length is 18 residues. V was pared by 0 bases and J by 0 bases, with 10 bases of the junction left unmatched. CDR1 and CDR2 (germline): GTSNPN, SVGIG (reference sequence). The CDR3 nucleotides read TGTGCCTGGAGTGTAGGCCCAGGGGGCTCACCCTCTGGAAACACCATATATTTT. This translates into CAWSVGPGGSPSGNTIYF. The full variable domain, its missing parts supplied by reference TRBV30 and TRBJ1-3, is SQTIHQWPATLVQPVGSPLSLECTVEGTSNPNLYWYRQAAGRGLQLLFYSVGIGQISSEVPQNLSASRPQDRQFILSSKKLLLSDSGFYLCAWSVGPGGSPSGNTIYFGEGSWLTVV.

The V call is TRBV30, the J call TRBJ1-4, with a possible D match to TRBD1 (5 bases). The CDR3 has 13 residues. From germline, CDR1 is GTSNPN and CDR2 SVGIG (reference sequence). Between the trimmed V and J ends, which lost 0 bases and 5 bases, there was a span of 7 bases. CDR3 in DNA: TGTGCCTGGAGTGTACAGGAAAATGAAAAACTGTTTTTT. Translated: CAWSVQENEKLFF.

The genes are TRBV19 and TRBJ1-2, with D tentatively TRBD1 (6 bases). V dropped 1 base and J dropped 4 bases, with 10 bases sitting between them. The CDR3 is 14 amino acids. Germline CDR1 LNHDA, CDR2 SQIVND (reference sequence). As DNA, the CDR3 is TGTGCCAGTAGTATAGTCGTCAGGGGCTATGGCTACACCTTC. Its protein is CASSIVVRGYGYTF.

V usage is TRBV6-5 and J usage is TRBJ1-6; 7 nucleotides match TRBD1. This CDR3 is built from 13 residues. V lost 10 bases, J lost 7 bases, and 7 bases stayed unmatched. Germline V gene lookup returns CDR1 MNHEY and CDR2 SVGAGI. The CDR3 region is CATDAGGNSPLHF. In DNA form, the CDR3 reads TGTGCCACTGACGCAGGGGGGAATTCACCCCTCCACTTT.

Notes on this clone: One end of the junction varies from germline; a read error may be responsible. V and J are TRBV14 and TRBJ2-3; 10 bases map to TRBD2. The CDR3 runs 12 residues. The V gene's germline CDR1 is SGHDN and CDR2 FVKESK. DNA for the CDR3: TGTGCCAGCAGCCAAGACTTTAGCGGGGGGCATTTT. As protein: CASSQDFSGGHF.

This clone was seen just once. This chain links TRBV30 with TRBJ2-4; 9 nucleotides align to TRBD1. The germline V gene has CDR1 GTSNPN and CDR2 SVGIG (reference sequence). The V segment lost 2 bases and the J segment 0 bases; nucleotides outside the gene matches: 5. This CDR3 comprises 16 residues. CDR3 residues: CAWSFGQGLAKNIQYF. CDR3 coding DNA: TGTGCCTGGAGTTTCGGACAGGGGCTAGCCAAAAACATTCAGTACTTC.

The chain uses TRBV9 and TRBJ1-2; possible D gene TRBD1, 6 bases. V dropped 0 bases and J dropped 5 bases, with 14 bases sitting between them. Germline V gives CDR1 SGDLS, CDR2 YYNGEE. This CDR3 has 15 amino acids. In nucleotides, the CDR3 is TGTGCCAGCAGCGTAGATTGGGGGCCTACGTATGGCTACACCTTC. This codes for CASSVDWGPTYGYTF.

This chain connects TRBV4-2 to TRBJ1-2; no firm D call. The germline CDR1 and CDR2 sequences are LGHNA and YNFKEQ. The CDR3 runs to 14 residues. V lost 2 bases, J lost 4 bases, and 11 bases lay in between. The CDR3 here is CASSQPTAFYGYTF. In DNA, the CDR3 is TGTGCCAGCAGCCAACCAACAGCCTTCTATGGCTACACCTTC.

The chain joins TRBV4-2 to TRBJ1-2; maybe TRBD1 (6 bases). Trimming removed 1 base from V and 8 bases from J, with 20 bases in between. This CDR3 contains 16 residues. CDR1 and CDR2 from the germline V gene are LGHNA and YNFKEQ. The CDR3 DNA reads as TGTGCCAGCAGCCAAGGGTTAACCAGGGGCTGGAGCGGCTACACCTTC. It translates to CASSQGLTRGWSGYTF.

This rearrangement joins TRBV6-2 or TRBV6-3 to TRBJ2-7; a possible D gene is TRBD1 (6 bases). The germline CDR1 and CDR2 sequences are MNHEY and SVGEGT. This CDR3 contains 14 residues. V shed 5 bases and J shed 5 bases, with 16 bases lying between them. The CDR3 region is CASSKDSIWNEQYF. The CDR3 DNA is TGTGCCAGCAGTAAGGACAGCATATGGAACGAGCAGTACTTC.

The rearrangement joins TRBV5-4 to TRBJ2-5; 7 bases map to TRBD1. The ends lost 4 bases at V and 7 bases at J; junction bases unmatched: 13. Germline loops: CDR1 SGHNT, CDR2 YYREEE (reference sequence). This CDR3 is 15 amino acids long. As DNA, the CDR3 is TGTGCCAGCAGCGGAAAGGGACAGTCCCCGTGGACCCAGTACTTC. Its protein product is CASSGKGQSPWTQYF.

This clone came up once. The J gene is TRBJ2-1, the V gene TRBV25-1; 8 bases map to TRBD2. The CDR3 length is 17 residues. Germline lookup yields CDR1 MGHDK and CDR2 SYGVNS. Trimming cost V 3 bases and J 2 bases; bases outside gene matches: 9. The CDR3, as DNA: TGTGCCAGCAGTGACTATCCCGAGCGGGGGACCTACAATGAGCAGTTCTTC. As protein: CASSDYPERGTYNEQFF.

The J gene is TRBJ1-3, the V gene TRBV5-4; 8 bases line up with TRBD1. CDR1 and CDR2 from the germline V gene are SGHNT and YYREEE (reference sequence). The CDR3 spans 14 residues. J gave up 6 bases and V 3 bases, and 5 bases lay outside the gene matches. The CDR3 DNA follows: TGTGCCAGCAGCTCCGGACAGGGTTTAAACACCATATATTTT. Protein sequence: CASSSGQGLNTIYF.

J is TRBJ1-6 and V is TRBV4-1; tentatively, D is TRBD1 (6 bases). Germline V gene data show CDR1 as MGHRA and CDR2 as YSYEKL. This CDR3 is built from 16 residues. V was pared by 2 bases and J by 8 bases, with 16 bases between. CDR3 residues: CASSQHYRVRDSPLHF. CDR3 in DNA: TGCGCCAGCAGCCAACATTACAGGGTCCGGGATTCACCCCTCCACTTT.

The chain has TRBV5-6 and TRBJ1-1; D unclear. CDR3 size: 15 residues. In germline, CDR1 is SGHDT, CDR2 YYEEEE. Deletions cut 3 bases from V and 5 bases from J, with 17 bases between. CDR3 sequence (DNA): TGTGCCAGCAGCTCCGTGACTCACCGAGGGACTGAAGCTTTCTTT. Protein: CASSSVTHRGTEAFF. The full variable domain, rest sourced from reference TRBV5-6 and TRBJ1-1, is DAGVTQSPTHLIKTRGQQVTLRCSPKSGHDTVSWYQQALGQGPQFIFQYYEEEERQRGNFPDRFSGHQFPNYSSELNVNALLLGDSALYLCASSSVTHRGTEAFFGQGTRLTVV.

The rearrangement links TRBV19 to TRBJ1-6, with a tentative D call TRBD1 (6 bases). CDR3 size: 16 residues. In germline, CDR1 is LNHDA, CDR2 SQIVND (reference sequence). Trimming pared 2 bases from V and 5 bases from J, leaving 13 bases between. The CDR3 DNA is TGTGCCAGTAGTATACAGGCAGGGGAGAATAATTCACCCCTCCACTTT. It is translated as CASSIQAGENNSPLHF.

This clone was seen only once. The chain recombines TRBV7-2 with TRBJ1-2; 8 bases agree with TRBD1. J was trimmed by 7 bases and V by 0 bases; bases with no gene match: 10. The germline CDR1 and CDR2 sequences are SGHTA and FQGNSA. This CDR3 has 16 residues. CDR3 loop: CASSLALAGGAGGYTF. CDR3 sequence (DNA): TGTGCCAGCAGCTTAGCTCTGGCAGGGGGCGCGGGTGGCTACACCTTC.

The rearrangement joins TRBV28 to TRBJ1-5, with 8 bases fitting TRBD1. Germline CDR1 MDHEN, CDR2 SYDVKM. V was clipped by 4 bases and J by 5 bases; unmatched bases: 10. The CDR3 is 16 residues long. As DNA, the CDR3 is TGTGCCAGCAGTTCAGGGGCGGGACAGGCGTATCAGCCCCAGCATTTT. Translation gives CASSSGAGQAYQPQHF.

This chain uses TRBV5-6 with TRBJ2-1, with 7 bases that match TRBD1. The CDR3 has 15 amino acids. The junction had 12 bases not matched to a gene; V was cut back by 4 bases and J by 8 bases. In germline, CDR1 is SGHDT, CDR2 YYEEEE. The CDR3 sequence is CASSPGQPFGYEQFF. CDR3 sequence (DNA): TGTGCCAGCAGCCCGGGACAGCCCTTTGGTTATGAGCAGTTCTTC.

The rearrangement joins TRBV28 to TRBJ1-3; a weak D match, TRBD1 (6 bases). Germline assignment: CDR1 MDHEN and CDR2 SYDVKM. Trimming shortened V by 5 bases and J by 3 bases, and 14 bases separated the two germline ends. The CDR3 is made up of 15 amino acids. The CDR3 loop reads CASSRTTGIGNTIYF. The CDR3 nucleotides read TGTGCCAGCAGTAGAACGACAGGTATTGGAAACACCATATATTTT.

CDR3 DNA sequence: TGTGCCAGCACCGCGAAAGGACATGAAGCTTTCTTT. Translating it yields CASTAKGHEAFF. V is TRBV7-9 and J is TRBJ1-1, with D possibly TRBD1 on 5 matching bases. From germline, CDR1 is SEHNR and CDR2 FQNEAQ (reference sequence). Trimming left V 7 bases short and J 7 bases short, with 13 bases between. The CDR3 totals 12 residues.

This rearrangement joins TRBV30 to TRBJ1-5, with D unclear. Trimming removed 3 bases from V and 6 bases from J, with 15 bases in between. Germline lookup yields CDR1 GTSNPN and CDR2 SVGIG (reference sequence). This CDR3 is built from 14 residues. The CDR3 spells CAWSFRQASQPQHF. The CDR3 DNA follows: TGTGCCTGGAGCTTCAGGCAAGCAAGTCAGCCCCAGCATTTT.

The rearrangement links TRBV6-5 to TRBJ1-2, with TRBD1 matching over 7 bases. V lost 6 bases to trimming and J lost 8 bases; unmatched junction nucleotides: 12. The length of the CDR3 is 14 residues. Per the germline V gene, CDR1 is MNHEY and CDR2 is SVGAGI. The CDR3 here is CASRPTGALEGYTF. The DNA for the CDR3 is TGTGCCAGCAGACCCACAGGGGCCCTGGAAGGCTACACCTTC.

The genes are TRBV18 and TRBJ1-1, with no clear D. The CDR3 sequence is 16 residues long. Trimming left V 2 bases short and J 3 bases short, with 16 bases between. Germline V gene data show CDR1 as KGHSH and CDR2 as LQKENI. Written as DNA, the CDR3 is TGTGCCAGCTCACCAAGCCTGCAGCCAGCGGACACTGAAGCTTTCTTT. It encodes CASSPSLQPADTEAFF.

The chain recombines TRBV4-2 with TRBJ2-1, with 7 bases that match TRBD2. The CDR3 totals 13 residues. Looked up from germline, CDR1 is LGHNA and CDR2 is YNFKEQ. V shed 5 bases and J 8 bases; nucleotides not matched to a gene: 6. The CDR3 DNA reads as TGTGCCAGCAGCTCTTCCGGGGGGTATGAGCAGTTCTTC. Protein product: CASSSSGGYEQFF.

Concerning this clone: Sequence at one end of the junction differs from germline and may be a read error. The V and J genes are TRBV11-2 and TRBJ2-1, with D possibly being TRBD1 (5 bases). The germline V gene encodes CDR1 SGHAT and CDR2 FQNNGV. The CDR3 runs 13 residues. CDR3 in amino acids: CGVGQGLDNEQFF. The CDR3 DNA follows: TGCGGAGTAGGGCAGGGTCTGGACAATGAGCAGTTCTTC.

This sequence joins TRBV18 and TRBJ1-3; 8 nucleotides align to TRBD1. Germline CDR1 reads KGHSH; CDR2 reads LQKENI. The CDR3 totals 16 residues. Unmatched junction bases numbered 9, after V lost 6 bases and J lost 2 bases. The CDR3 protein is CASSQIRTGTGNTIYF. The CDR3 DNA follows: TGTGCCAGCTCCCAAATCCGGACAGGGACTGGAAACACCATATATTTT. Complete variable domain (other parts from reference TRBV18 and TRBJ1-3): NAGVMQNPRHLVRRRGQEARLRCSPMKGHSHVYWYRQLPEEGLKFMVYLQKENIIDESGMPKERFSAEFPKEGPSILRIQQVVRGDSAAYFCASSQIRTGTGNTIYFGEGSWLTVV.

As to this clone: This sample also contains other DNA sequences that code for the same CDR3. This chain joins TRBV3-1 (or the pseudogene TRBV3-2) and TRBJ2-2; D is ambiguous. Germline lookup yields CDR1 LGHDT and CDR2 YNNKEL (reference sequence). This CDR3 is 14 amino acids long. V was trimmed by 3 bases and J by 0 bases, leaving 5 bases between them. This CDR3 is CASSQRSNTGELFF. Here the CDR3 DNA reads TGTGCCAGCAGCCAGCGTTCGAACACCGGGGAGCTGTTTTTT.